Sequencing of this T cell receptor beta chain was carried out in a study of T cell changes during pregnancy in multiple sclerosis. The table came from immunoSEQ multiplex PCR; TCRdb's copy has only in-frame clones and leaves some out. The sample yields about 100,000 clones, over 85% seen once. The germline gives CDR1 ENHRY, CDR2 SYGVKD. This CDR3 is built from 15 residues. The V gene end was trimmed by 4 bases and the J gene end by 0 bases; junction bases not matched to a gene: 6. The gene calls are TRBV10-3 and TRBJ2-7; 7 bases line up with TRBD2. This clonotype was obtained from a female donor with multiple sclerosis, enrolled in a pregnancy study. The material sequenced was peripheral blood, taken in the second trimester of pregnancy. CDR3 in amino acids: CAISASGTTSYEQYF. The CDR3, as DNA: TGTGCCATCAGTGCGTCCGGGACTACCTCCTACGAGCAGTACTTC.